These 11 T cell receptor beta chains originate from one sample sequenced in a study of naive and memory T cell subsets. The beta constant-region primer was an equimolar mix of two oligonucleotides covering TRBC1 and TRBC2. Four rounds of PCR amplified the ligated cDNA using nested alpha and beta constant-region primers plus SP2. TCRdb processed the UMI-ligation and nested PCR reads anew with MiXCR; each CDR3 protein has one entry. The table shows about 120,000 distinct CDR3 sequences, with roughly 32% occurring only once. Sequences were obtained from central memory CD4+ T cells from blood. Receptors originate from a human donor in good health.

The CDR3 loop reads CASSLRDYQETQYF. In DNA, the CDR3 is TGTGCCAGCAGCCTCCGGGACTACCAAGAGACCCAGTACTTC. The chain recombines TRBV14 with TRBJ2-5, with a tentative D call TRBD2 (6 bases). Trimming shortened V by 4 bases and J by 0 bases, and 9 bases separated the two germline ends. The germline CDR1 and CDR2 sequences are SGHDN and FVKESK. The CDR3 extends over 14 amino acids.

The rearrangement uses TRBV28 and TRBJ2-2; maybe TRBD1 (7 bases). This CDR3 contains 16 residues. The V end was cut by 10 bases, the J end by 4 bases, with 22 bases between. CDR1 is MDHEN and CDR2 is SYDVKM in the germline V gene. The CDR3 spells CATTLSGGRVTGELFF. DNA of the CDR3: TGTGCCACTACCCTCTCAGGGGGGAGAGTCACCGGGGAGCTGTTTTTT.

The chain joins TRBV5-1 to TRBJ2-7; either TRBD1 or TRBD2 may fit D (5 bases each). The CDR3 contains 15 residues. V lost 0 bases and J lost 3, with 13 bases in between. The germline gives CDR1 SGHRS, CDR2 YFSETQ. The CDR3 sequence: CASSLGTGTGYEQYF. The CDR3 DNA reads TGCGCCAGCAGCTTGGGAACCGGGACGGGCTACGAGCAGTACTTC.

The rearrangement joins TRBV7-2 to TRBJ2-3; 7 bases match TRBD2. CDR3 length: 14 residues. Germline loops: CDR1 SGHTA, CDR2 FQGNSA. J lost 3 bases, V lost 4 bases, and 4 bases had no gene match. CDR3 in amino acids: CASSSGLVTDTQYF. The CDR3 nucleotides read TGTGCCAGCAGCTCAGGACTAGTAACAGATACGCAGTATTTT.

This chain joins TRBV20-1 and TRBJ1-4; 9 bases map to TRBD1. This CDR3 is 15 amino acids long. Per germline, CDR1 DFQATT and CDR2 SNEGSKA (reference sequence). Trimming at V came to 5 bases and at J to 8 bases, leaving 12 bases not matched to a gene. The CDR3 coding sequence is TGCAGTGCTGCCCGGACAGGGGCCAGAGGAGAAAAACTGTTTTTT. Protein sequence: CSAARTGARGEKLFF.

The sample holds a few counts of this clonotype. V usage is TRBV11-3 and J usage is TRBJ1-1; no firm D call. In germline, CDR1 is SGHNT, CDR2 YENEEA. Trimming removed 5 bases at V and 0 bases at J, with 7 bases between. CDR3 length equals 13 residues. The CDR3 nucleotides read TGTGCCAGCAGCCTCTATATGAACACTGAAGCTTTCTTT. Protein product: CASSLYMNTEAFF.

The genes are TRBV2 and TRBJ2-1; 8 bases align to TRBD1. The germline CDR1 and CDR2 sequences are SNHLY and FYNNEI. The junction had 9 bases not matched to a gene; V was cut back by 7 bases and J by 7 bases. The CDR3 consists of 14 residues. The CDR3 spells CASKKDRVENEQFF. The CDR3 nucleotides read TGTGCCAGCAAGAAGGACAGGGTCGAGAATGAGCAGTTCTTC.

The chain recombines TRBV11-2 with TRBJ1-1; D possibly corresponds to TRBD1 (6 bases). CDR1 is SGHAT and CDR2 is FQNNGV in the germline V gene. V shed 5 bases and J shed 8 bases, with 15 bases lying between them. The CDR3 runs 13 residues. This CDR3 is CASSLTGQREAFF. The CDR3, as DNA: TGTGCCAGCAGCCTGACAGGACAGAGAGAAGCTTTCTTT.

This chain connects TRBV29-1 to TRBJ2-3, with D maybe TRBD1 (6 bases). V lost 5 bases and J 4 bases, leaving 13 bases between the germline ends. Per the germline V gene, CDR1 is SQVTM and CDR2 is ANQGSEA. CDR3 length: 13 residues. CDR3 residues: CSVSRGWADTQYF. CDR3 nucleotide sequence: TGCAGCGTTTCCAGGGGTTGGGCAGATACGCAGTATTTT.

This clonotype showed up just a few times. This rearrangement joins TRBV20-1 to TRBJ2-1, with 13 bases that match TRBD2. The CDR3 is 15 residues long. Germline V gene sequence: CDR1 DFQATT, CDR2 SNEGSKA (reference sequence). Losses at the gene ends were 3 bases for V and 2 bases for J; bases not matched to a gene: 1. CDR3 region: CSASGTSGTYNEQFF. CDR3 DNA: TGCAGTGCTAGTGGGACTAGCGGGACCTACAATGAGCAGTTCTTC.

The sample holds a few counts of this clonotype. This chain joins TRBV24-1 and TRBJ2-1; 8 bases align to TRBD2. With V trimmed by 3 bases and J by 0 bases, 9 bases remained unmatched. Germline CDR1 and CDR2: KGHDR and SFDVKD. CDR3 length: 18 residues. CDR3 residues: CATSDLRGGSSSYNEQFF. As DNA, the CDR3 is TGTGCCACCAGTGATCTCCGGGGGGGGAGCAGCTCCTACAATGAGCAGTTCTTC.